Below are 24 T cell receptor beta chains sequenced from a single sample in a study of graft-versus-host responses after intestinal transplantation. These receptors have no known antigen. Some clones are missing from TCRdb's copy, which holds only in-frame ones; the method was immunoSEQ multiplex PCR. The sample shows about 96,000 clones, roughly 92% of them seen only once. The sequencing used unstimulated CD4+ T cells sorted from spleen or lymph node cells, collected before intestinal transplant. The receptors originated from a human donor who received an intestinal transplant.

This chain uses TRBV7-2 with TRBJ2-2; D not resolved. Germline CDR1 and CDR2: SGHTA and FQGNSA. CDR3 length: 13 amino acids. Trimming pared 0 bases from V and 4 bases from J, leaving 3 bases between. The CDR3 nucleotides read TGTGCCAGCAGCTTAGCCCCCACCGGGGAGCTGTTTTTT. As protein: CASSLAPTGELFF.

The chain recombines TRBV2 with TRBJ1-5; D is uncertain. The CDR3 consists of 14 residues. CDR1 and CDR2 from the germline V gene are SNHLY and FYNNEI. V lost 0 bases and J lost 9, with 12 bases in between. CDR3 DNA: TGTGCCAGCAGTGAAGCAGCGCGGTTATGGCCCCAGCATTTT. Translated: CASSEAARLWPQHF.

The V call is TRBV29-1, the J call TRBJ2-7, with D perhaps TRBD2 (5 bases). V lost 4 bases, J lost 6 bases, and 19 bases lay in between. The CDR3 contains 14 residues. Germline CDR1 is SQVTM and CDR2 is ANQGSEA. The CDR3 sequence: CSVVNPFGEAEQYF. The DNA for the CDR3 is TGCAGCGTTGTGAACCCGTTCGGGGAAGCCGAGCAGTACTTC.

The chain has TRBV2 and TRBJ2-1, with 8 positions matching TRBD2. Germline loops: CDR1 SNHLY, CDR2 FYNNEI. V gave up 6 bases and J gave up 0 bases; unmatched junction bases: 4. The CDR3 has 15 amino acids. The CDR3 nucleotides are TGTGCCAGCAGAGAGCGGGAGAGCTCCTACAATGAGCAGTTCTTC. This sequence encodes CASRERESSYNEQFF.

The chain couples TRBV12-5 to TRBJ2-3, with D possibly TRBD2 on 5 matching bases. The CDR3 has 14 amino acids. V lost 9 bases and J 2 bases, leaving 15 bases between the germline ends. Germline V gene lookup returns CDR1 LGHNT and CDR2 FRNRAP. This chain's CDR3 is CASSWGENTDTQYF. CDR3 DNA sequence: TGTGCTAGCTCCTGGGGAGAGAACACAGATACGCAGTATTTT.

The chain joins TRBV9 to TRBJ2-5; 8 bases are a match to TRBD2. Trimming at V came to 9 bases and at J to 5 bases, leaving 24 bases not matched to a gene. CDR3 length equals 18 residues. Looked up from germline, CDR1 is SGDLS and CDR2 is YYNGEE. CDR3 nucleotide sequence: TGTGCCACCGCGTGGGGGGCTAGCGGGCGCCGGGTAGAGGAGACCCAGTACTTC. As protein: CATAWGASGRRVEETQYF. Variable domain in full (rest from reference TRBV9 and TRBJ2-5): DSGVTQTPKHLITATGQRVTLRCSPRSGDLSVYWYQQSLDQGLQFLIQYYNGEERAKGNILERFSAQQFPDLHSELNLSSLELGDSALYFCATAWGASGRRVEETQYFGPGTRLLVL.

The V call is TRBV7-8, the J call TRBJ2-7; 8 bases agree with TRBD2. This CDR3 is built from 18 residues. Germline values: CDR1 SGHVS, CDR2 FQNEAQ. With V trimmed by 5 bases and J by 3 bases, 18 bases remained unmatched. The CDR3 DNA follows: TGTGCCAGCAGCCTAAAAGACTTTAGCGGGATGGCACACTACGAGCAGTACTTC. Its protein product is CASSLKDFSGMAHYEQYF.

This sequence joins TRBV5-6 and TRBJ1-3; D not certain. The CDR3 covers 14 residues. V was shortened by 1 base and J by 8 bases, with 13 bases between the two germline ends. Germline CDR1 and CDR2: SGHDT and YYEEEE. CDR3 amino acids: CASSLYKSLDTIYF. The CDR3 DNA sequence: TGTGCCAGCAGCTTGTACAAAAGCCTGGACACCATATATTTT.

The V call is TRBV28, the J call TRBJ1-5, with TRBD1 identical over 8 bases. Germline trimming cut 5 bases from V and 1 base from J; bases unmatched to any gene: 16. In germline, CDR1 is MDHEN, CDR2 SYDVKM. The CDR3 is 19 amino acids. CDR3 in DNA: TGTGCCAGCAGTCCCGGGGACAGGACGCGGGAGGGGAGCAATCAGCCCCAGCATTTT. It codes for CASSPGDRTREGSNQPQHF. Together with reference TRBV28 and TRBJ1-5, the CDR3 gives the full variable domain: DVKVTQSSRYLVKRTGEKVFLECVQDMDHENMFWYRQDPGLGLRLIYFSYDVKMKEKGDIPEGYSVSREKKERFSLILESASTNQTSMYLCASSPGDRTREGSNQPQHFGDGTRLSIL.

CDR3 protein: CASSYLLAGVRNTQYF. Written as DNA, the CDR3 is TGTGCCAGCAGTTACTTACTAGCGGGAGTCAGGAATACGCAGTATTTT. The chain couples TRBV6-5 to TRBJ2-3, with TRBD2 identical over 11 bases. The germline V gene encodes CDR1 MNHEY and CDR2 SVGAGI. This CDR3 has 16 residues. V was clipped by 1 base and J by 7 bases; unmatched bases: 7.

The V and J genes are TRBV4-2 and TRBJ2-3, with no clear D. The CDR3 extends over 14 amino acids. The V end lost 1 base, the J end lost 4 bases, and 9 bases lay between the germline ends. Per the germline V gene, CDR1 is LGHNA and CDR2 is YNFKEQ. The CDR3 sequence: CASSQVLVSDTQYF. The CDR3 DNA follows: TGTGCCAGCAGCCAAGTATTAGTTTCAGATACGCAGTATTTT.

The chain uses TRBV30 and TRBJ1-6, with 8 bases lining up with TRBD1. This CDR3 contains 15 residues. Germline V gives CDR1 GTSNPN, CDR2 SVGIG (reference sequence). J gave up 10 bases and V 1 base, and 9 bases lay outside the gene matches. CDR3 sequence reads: CAWSGPAGGRSPLHF. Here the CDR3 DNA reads TGTGCCTGGAGTGGGCCGGCAGGGGGCCGATCACCCCTCCACTTT.

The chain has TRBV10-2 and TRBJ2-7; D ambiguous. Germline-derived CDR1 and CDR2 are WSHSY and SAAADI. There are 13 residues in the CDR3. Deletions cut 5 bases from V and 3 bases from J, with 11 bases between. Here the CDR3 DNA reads TGCGCCAGCAGTATACGGCCCCTCTACGAGCAGTACTTC. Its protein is CASSIRPLYEQYF.

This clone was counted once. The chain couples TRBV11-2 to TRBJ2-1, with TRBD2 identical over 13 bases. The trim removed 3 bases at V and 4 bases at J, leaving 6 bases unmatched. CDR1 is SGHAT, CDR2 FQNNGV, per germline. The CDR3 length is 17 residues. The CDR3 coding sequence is TGTGCCAGCAGCTTGACTAGCGGGAGGCTGGAGTACAATGAGCAGTTCTTC. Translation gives CASSLTSGRLEYNEQFF. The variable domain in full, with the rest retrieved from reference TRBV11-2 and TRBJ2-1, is EAGVAQSPRYKIIEKRQSVAFWCNPISGHATLYWYQQILGQGPKLLIQFQNNGVVDDSQLPKDRFSAERLKGVDSTLKIQPAKLEDSAVYLCASSLTSGRLEYNEQFFGPGTRLTVL.

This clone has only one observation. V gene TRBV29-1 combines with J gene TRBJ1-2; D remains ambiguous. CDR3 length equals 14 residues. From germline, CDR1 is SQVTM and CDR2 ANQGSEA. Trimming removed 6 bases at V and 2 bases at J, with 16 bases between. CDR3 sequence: CSVAGRGLNYGYTF. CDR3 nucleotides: TGCAGCGTGGCAGGACGGGGATTAAACTATGGCTACACCTTC.

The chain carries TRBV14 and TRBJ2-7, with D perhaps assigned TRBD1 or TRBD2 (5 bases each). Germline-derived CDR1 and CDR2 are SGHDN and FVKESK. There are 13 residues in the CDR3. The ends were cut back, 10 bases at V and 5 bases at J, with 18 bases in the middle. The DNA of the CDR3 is TGTGCCACCCGGGGCGATCTTAGCCACGAGCAGTACTTC. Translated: CATRGDLSHEQYF. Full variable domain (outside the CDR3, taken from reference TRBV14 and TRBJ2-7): EAGVTQFPSHSVIEKGQTVTLRCDPISGHDNLYWYRRVMGKEIKFLLHFVKESKQDESGMPNNRFLAERTGGTYSTLKVQPAELEDSGVYFCATRGDLSHEQYFGPGTRLTVT.

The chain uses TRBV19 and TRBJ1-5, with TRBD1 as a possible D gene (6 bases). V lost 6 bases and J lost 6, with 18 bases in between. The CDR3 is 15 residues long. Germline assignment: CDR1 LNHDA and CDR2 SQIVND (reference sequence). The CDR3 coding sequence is TGTGCCAGTAGGATTGCTCAGGGGAATCCTCAGCCCCAGCATTTT. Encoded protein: CASRIAQGNPQPQHF. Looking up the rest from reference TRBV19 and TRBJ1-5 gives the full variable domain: DGGITQSPKYLFRKEGQNVTLSCEQNLNHDAMYWYRQDPGQGLRLIYYSQIVNDFQKGDIAEGYSVSREKKESFPLTVTSAQKNPTAFYLCASRIAQGNPQPQHFGDGTRLSIL.

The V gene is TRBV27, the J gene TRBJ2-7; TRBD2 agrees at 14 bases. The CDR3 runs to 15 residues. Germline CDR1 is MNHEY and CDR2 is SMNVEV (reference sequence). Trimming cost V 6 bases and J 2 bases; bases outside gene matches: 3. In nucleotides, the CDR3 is TGTGCCAGCAGCCCGGGACTAGCGGGGGCCTACGAGCAGTACTTC. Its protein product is CASSPGLAGAYEQYF.

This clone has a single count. The CDR3 DNA reads as TGTGCCAGCTCACCAAGGGGGCAGGCCTATGGCTACACCTTC. Translated: CASSPRGQAYGYTF. The chain combines TRBV18 with TRBJ1-2; 7 bases match TRBD1. The CDR3 spans 14 residues. CDR1 KGHSH and CDR2 LQKENI come from the germline V gene. Trimming cost V 2 bases and J 4 bases; bases outside gene matches: 4.

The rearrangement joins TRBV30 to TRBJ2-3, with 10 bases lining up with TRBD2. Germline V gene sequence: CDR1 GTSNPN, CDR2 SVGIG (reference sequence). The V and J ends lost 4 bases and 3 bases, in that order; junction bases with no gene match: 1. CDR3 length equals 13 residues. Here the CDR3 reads CAWKLAGTDTQYF. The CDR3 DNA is TGTGCCTGGAAACTAGCGGGAACAGATACGCAGTATTTT.

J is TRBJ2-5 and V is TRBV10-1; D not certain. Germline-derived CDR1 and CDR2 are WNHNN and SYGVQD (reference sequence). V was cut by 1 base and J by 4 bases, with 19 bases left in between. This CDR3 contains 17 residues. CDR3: CASSEFSRKNNGETQYF. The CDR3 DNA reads TGCGCCAGCAGTGAGTTTTCTAGGAAAAACAACGGAGAGACCCAGTACTTC.

For the CDR3, the DNA is TGTGCCAGCAGTCGGGACAGCAACTATGGCTACACCTTC. Its protein is CASSRDSNYGYTF. The rearrangement links TRBV6-1 to TRBJ1-2; 7 bases line up with TRBD1. The germline gives CDR1 MNHNS, CDR2 SASEGT. This CDR3 is built from 13 residues. V dropped 5 bases and J dropped 2; count of bases not matched to a gene: 2.

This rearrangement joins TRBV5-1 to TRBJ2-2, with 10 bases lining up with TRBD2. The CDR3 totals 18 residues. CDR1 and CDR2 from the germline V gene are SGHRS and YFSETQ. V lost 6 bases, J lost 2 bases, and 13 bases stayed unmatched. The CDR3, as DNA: TGCGCCAGCACAATATACCCCCTACTAGCGGGAAACACCGGGGAGCTGTTTTTT. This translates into CASTIYPLLAGNTGELFF.

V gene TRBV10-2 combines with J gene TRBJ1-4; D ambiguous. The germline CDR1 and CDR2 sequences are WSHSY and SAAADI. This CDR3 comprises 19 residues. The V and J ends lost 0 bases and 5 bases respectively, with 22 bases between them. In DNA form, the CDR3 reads TGCGCCAGCAGTGAGTCGCCATGGGCGACTGGGTACTCGAATGAAAAACTGTTTTTT. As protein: CASSESPWATGYSNEKLFF.